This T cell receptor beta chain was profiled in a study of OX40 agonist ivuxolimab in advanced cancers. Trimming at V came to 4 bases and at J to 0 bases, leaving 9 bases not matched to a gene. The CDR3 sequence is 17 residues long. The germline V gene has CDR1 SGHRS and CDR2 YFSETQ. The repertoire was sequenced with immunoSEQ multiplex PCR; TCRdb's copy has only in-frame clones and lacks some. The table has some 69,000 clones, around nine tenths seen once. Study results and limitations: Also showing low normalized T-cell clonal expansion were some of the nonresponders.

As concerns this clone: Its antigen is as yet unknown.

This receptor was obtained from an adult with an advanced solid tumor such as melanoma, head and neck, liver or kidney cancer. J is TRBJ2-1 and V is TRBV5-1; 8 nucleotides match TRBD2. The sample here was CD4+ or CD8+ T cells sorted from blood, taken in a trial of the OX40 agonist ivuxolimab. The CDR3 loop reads CASSTRQLAGSYNEQFF. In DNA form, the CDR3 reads TGCGCCAGCAGCACTAGACAGCTAGCGGGCTCCTACAATGAGCAGTTCTTC.